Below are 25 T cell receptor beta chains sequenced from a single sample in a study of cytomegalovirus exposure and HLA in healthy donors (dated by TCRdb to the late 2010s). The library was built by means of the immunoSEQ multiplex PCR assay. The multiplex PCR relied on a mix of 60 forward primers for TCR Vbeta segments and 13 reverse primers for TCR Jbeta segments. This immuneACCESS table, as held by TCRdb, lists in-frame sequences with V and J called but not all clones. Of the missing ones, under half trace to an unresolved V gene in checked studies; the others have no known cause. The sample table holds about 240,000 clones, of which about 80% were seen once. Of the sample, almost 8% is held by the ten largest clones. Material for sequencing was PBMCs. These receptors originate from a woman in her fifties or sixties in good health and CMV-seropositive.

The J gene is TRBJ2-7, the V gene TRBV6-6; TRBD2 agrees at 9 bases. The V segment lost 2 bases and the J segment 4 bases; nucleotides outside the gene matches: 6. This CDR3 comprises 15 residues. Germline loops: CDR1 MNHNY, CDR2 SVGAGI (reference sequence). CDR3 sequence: CASSYAPREGYEQYF. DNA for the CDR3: TGTGCCAGCAGTTACGCCCCGCGGGAGGGATACGAGCAGTACTTC.

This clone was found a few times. The DNA of the CDR3 is TGCAGCGTTTCTTACAGGGGGGGGTTCACTGAAGCTTTCTTT. It encodes CSVSYRGGFTEAFF. The rearrangement links TRBV29-1 to TRBJ1-1, with 8 positions matching TRBD1. V was pared by 5 bases and J by 4 bases, with 9 bases of the junction left unmatched. The CDR3 has 14 amino acids. Germline V gives CDR1 SQVTM, CDR2 ANQGSEA.

CDR3 sequence reads: CASSYSGGMPFF. CDR3 nucleotide sequence: TGTGCCAGCAGTTACTCAGGGGGAATGCCGTTCTTC. The chain recombines TRBV6-5 with TRBJ2-1; D possibly corresponds to TRBD1 (6 bases). CDR1 MNHEY and CDR2 SVGAGI come from the germline V gene. There are 12 residues in the CDR3. V was clipped by 0 bases and J by 15 bases, with 12 bases between them.

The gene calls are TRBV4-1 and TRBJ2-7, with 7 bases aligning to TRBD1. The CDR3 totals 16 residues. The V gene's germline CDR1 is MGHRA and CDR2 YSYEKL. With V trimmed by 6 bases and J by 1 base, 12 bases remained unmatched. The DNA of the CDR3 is TGCGCCAGCAGGTCGCTTCCGGGACAGCCTTCCTACGAGCAGTACTTC. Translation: CASRSLPGQPSYEQYF.

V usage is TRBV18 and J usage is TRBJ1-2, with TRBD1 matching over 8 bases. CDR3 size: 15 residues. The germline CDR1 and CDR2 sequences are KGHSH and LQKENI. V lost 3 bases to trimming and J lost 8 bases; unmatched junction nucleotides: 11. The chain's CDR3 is CASSPRSGGEGGYTF. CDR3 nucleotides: TGTGCCAGCTCACCGCGCTCAGGGGGCGAGGGAGGCTACACCTTC.

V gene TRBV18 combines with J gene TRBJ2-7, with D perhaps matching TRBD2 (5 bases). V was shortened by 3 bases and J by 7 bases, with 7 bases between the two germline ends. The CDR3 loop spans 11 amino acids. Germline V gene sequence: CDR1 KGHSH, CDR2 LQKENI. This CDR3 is CASSPEEEQYF. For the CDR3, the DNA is TGTGCCAGCTCACCGGAGGAAGAGCAGTACTTC. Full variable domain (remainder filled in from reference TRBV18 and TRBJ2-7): NAGVMQNPRHLVRRRGQEARLRCSPMKGHSHVYWYRQLPEEGLKFMVYLQKENIIDESGMPKERFSAEFPKEGPSILRIQQVVRGDSAAYFCASSPEEEQYFGPGTRLTVT.

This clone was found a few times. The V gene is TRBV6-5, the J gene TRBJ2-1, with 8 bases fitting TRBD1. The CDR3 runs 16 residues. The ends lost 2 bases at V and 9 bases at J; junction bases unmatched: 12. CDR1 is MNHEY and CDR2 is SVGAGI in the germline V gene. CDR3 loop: CASSYPPGTGWVEQFF. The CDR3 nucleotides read TGTGCCAGCAGTTACCCGCCCGGGACAGGATGGGTTGAGCAGTTCTTC.

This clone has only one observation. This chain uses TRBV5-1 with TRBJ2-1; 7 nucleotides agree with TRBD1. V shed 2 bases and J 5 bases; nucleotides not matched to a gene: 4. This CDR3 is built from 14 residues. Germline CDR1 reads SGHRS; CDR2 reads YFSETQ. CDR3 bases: TGCGCCAGCAGCTTCGAGGACAGGCACAATGAGCAGTTCTTC. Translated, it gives CASSFEDRHNEQFF.

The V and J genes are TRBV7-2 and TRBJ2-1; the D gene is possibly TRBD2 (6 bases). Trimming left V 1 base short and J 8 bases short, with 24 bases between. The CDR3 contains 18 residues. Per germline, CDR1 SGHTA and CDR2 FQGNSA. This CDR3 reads CASSLETHGLGDFYEQFF. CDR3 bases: TGTGCCAGCAGCTTAGAAACCCATGGGCTAGGGGACTTCTATGAGCAGTTCTTC. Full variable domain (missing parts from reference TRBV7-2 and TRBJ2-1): GAGVSQSPSNKVTEKGKDVELRCDPISGHTALYWYRQSLGQGLEFLIYFQGNSAPDKSGLPSDRFSAERTGGSVSTLTIQRTQQEDSAVYLCASSLETHGLGDFYEQFFGPGTRLTVL.

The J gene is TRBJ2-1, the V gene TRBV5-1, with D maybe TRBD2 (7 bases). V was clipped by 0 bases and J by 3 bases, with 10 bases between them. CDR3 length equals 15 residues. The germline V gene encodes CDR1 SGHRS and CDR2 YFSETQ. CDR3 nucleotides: TGCGCCAGCAGCTTGGGGGGGGGCGTCTACAATGAGCAGTTCTTC. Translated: CASSLGGGVYNEQFF.

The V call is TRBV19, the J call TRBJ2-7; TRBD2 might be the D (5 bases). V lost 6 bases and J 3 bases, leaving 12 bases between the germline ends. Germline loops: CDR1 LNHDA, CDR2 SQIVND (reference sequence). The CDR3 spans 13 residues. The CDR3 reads CASRGREHYEQYF. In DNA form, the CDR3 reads TGTGCCAGTAGGGGCCGGGAACACTACGAGCAGTACTTC.

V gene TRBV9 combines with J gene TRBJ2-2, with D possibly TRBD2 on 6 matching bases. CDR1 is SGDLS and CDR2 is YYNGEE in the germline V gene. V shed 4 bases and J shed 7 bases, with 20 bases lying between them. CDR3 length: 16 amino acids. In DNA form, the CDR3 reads TGTGCCAGCAGCCCGCGGGGAAACGGCCTTGGCGGGGAGCTGTTTTTT. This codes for CASSPRGNGLGGELFF.

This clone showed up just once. CDR3 sequence: CASSGERGLDEQYF. DNA for the CDR3: TGTGCCAGCAGCGGGGAGCGGGGTCTAGACGAGCAGTACTTC. This chain connects TRBV7-9 to TRBJ2-7; the match to TRBD2 covers 7 bases. The CDR3 spans 14 residues. Germline CDR1 reads SEHNR; CDR2 reads FQNEAQ (reference sequence). The ends lost 5 bases at V and 5 bases at J; junction bases unmatched: 9.

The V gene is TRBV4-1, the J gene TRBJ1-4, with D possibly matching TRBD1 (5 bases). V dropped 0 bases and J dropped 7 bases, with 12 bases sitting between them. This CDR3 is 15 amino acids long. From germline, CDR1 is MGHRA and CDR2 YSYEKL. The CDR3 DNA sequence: TGCGCCAGCAGCCAAGAGGGGCGGCCTAGTGAAAAACTGTTTTTT. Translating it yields CASSQEGRPSEKLFF.

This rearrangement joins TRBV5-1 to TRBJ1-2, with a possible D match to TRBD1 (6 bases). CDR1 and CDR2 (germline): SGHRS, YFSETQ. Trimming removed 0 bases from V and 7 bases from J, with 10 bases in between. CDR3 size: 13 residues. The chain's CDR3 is CASSLDGTSGYTF. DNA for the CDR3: TGCGCCAGCAGCTTGGACGGGACATCTGGCTACACCTTC.

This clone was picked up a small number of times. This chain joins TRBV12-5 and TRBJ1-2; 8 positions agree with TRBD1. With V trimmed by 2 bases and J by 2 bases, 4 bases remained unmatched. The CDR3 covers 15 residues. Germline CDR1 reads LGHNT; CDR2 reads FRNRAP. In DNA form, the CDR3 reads TGTGCTAGTGGTTTGCCGGGACAGGAGAACTATGGCTACACCTTC. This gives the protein CASGLPGQENYGYTF.

CDR3 sequence: CASTGQVPFQPQHF. CDR3 sequence (DNA): TGTGCCAGCACTGGACAGGTCCCCTTCCAGCCCCAGCATTTT. V usage is TRBV6-1 and J usage is TRBJ1-5, with TRBD1 identical over 7 bases. CDR3 length: 14 residues. The junction had 10 bases not matched to a gene; V was cut back by 7 bases and J by 7 bases. CDR1 is MNHNS, CDR2 SASEGT, per germline.

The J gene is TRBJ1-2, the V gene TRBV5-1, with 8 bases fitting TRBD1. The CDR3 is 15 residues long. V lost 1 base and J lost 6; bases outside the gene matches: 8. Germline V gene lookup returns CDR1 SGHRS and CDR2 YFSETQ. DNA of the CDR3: TGCGCCAGCAGCTTGTTGGGGGACAGGTCAGATGGCTACACCTTC. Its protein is CASSLLGDRSDGYTF.

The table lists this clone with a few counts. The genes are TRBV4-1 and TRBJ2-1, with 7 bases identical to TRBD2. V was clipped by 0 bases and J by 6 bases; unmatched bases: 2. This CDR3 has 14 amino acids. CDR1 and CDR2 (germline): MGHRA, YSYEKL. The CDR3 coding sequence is TGCGCCAGCAGCCAAGAAGCGGGGACCAATGAGCAGTTCTTC. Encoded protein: CASSQEAGTNEQFF.

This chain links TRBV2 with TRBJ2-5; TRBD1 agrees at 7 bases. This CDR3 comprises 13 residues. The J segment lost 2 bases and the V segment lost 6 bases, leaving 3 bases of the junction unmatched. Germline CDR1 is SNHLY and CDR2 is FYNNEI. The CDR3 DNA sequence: TGTGCCAGCAGACGGGGACAGCAAGAGACCCAGTACTTC. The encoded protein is CASRRGQQETQYF.

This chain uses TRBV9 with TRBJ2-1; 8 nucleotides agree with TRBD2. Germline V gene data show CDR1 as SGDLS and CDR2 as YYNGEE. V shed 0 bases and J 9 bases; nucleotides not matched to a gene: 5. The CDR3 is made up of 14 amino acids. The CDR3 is CASSVVPGGSEQFF. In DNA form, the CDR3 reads TGTGCCAGCAGCGTAGTTCCGGGAGGGAGTGAGCAGTTCTTC.

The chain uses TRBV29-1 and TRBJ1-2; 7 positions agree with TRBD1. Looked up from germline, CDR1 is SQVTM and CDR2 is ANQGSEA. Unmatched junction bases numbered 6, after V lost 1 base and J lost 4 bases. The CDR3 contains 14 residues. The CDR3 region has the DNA TGCAGCGTTGAAGCGGACAGGTATGGCTATGGCTACACCTTC. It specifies CSVEADRYGYGYTF. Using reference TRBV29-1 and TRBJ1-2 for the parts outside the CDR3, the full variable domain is SAVISQKPSRDICQRGTSLTIQCQVDSQVTMMFWYRQQPGQSLTLIATANQGSEATYESGFVIDKFPISRPNLTFSTLTVSNMSPEDSSIYLCSVEADRYGYGYTFGSGTRLTVV.

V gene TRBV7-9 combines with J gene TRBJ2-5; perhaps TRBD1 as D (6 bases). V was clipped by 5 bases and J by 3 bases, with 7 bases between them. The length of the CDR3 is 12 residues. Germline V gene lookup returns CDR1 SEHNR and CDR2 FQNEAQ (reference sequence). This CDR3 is CASSRQEETQYF. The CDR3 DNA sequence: TGTGCCAGCAGCCGACAGGAAGAGACCCAGTACTTC.

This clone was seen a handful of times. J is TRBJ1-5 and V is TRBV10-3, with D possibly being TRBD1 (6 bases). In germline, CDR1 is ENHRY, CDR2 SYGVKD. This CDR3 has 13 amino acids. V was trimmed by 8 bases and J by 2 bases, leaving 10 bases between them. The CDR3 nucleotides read TGTGCCATCCACAGGGACCGCAATCAGCCCCAGCATTTT. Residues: CAIHRDRNQPQHF.

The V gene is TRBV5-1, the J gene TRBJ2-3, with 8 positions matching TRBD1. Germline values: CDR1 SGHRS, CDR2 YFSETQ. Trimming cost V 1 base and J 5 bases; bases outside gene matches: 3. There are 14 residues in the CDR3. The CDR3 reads CASSLQGARDTQYF. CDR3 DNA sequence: TGCGCCAGCAGCTTGCAGGGGGCGCGAGATACGCAGTATTTT.